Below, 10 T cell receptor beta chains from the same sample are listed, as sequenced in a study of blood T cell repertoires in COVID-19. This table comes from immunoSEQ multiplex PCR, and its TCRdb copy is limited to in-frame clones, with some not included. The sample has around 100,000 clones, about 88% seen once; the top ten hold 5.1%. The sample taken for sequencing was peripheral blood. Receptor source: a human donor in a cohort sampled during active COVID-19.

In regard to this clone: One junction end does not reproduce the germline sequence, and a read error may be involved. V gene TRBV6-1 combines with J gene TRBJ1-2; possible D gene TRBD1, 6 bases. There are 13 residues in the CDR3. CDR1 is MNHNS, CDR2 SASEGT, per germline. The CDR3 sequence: CASSETNRDTSAF. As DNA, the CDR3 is TGTGCCAGCAGTGAAACAAACCGGGACACCTCGGCCTTC.

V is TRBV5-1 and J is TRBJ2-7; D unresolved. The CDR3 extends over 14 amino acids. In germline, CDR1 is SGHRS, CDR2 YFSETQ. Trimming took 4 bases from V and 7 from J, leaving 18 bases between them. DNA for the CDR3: TGCGCCAGCAGCCCCGAGCCCCAAGCTAGGGAGCAGTACTTC. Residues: CASSPEPQAREQYF.

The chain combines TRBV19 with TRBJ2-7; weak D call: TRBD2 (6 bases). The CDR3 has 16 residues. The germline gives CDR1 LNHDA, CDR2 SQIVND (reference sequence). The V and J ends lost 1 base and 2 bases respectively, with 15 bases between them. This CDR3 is CASSIVGVRDTYEQYF. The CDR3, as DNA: TGTGCCAGTAGTATAGTTGGCGTGCGGGATACCTACGAGCAGTACTTC.

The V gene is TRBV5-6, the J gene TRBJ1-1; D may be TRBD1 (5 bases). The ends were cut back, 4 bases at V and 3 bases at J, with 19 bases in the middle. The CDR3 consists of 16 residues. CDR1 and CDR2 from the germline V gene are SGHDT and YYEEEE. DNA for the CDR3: TGTGCCAGCAGCATCGACGGGGGACCGAGGCACACTGAAGCTTTCTTT. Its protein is CASSIDGGPRHTEAFF.

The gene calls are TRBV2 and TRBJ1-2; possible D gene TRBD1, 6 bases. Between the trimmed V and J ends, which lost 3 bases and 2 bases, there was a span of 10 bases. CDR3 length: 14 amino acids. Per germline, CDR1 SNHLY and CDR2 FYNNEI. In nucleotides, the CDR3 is TGTGCCAGCAGTGAGGGGACACAGAACTATGGCTACACCTTC. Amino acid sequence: CASSEGTQNYGYTF. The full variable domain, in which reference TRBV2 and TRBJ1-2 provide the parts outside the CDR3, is EPEVTQTPSHQVTQMGQEVILRCVPISNHLYFYWYRQILGQKVEFLVSFYNNEISEKSEIFDDQFSVERPDGSNFTLKIRSTKLEDSAMYFCASSEGTQNYGYTFGSGTRLTVV.

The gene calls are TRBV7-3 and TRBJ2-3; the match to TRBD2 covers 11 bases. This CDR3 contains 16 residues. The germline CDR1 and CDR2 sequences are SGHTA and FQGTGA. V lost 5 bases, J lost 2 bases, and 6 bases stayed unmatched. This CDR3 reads CASSRTSGSITDTQYF. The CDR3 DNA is TGTGCCAGCAGCCGTACTAGCGGGAGTATCACAGATACGCAGTATTTT.

In DNA, the CDR3 is TGTGCCAGTAGTACATACAACAGGGGACTCGCTGAAGCTTTCTTT. Residues: CASSTYNRGLAEAFF. The chain employs TRBV19 and TRBJ1-1, with TRBD1 matching 7 bases. The CDR3 consists of 15 residues. Germline CDR1 LNHDA, CDR2 SQIVND (reference sequence). J was trimmed by 6 bases and V by 4 bases; bases with no gene match: 11.

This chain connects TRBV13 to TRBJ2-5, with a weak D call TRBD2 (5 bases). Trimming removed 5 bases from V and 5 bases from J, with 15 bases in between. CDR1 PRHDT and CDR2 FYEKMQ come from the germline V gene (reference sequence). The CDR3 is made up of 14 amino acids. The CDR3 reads CASSPRPGGETQYF. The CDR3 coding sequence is TGTGCCAGCAGCCCCCGTCCGGGCGGGGAGACCCAGTACTTC.

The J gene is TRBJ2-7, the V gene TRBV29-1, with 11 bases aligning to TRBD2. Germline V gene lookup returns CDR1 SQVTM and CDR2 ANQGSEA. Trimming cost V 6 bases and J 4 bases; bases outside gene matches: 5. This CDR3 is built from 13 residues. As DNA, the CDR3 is TGCAGCGTCCGGACTAGCGGGCCATACGAGCAGTACTTC. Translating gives CSVRTSGPYEQYF.

Here the CDR3 DNA reads TGTGCCAGCAGCCAAGATCAGGGCTCGGTTGAGCAGTTCTTC. Its translation is CASSQDQGSVEQFF. The chain uses TRBV4-2 and TRBJ2-1; TRBD1 is a possible D gene (5 bases). Germline-derived CDR1 and CDR2 are LGHNA and YNFKEQ. V was clipped by 0 bases and J by 9 bases, with 12 bases between them. The CDR3 length is 14 residues.